The TCR beta chain under discussion was sequenced for a study of cytomegalovirus exposure and HLA in healthy donors. The CDR3 runs to 19 residues. CDR1 GTSNPN and CDR2 SVGIG come from the germline V gene (reference sequence). Trimming shortened V by 3 bases and J by 4 bases, and 28 bases separated the two germline ends. About this clone itself: Its antigen is not identified.

The primer mix had 60 Vbeta and 13 Jbeta primers. In the original processing: Unique TCR beta chains numbered roughly 80 million in a later analysis, with roughly 9.9 million shared. Only in-frame clones appear in the TCRdb table, and some are missing; sequencing was by immunoSEQ multiplex PCR. For V, J and clone size, that table is used; D and trimming come from the DNA. The sample carries some 110,000 clones, more than 65% recorded once. Study-level findings and limits: The study labeled 164 TCR beta chains cytomegalovirus-associated. Links to common viral pathogens appeared, in a later analysis, for several of the most significant clusters.

J is TRBJ1-5 and V is TRBV30; TRBD1 might be the D (5 bases). Sequenced input: PBMCs. The TCR was taken from a man aged 30 to 45 in good health and CMV-seronegative. CDR3 in amino acids: CAWSVPLKSSGLLNQPQHF. The DNA of the CDR3 is TGTGCCTGGAGCGTCCCCCTGAAATCATCGGGACTACTAAATCAGCCCCAGCATTTT.